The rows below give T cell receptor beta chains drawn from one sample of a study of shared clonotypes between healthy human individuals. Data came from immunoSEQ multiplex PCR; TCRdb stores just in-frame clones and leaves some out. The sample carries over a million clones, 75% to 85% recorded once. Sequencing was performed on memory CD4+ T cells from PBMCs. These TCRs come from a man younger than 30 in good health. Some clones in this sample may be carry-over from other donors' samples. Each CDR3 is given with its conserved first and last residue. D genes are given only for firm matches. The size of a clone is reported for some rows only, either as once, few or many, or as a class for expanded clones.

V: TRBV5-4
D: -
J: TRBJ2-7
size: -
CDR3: CASSLPSYEQYF
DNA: TGTGCCAGCAGCTTACCGAGCTACGAGCAGTACTTC

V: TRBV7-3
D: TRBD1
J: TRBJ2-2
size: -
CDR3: CASSSMPGQGAGTGELFF
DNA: TGTGCCAGCAGCTCCATGCCGGGACAGGGGGCCGGCACCGGGGAGCTGTTTTTT

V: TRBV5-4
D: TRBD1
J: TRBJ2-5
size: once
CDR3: CASSSERTGRETQYF
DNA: TGTGCCAGCAGTTCGGAGAGGACAGGCCGAGAGACCCAGTACTTC

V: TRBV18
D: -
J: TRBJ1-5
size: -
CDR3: CASSPGDGGSNQPQHF
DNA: TGTGCCAGCTCACCTGGGGATGGGGGTAGCAATCAGCCCCAGCATTTT

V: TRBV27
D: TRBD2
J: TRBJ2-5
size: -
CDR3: CASSLIASGRGRETQYF
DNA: TGTGCCAGCAGTTTAATAGCTAGCGGGAGAGGAAGAGAGACCCAGTACTTC

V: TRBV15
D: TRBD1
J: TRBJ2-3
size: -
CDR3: CATSRFNRGEVPDTQYF
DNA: TGTGCCACCAGCAGATTTAACAGGGGCGAGGTCCCAGATACGCAGTATTTT

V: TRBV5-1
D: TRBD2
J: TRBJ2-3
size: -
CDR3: CASSLERSGRGDTQYF
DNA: TGCGCCAGCAGCTTGGAACGTAGCGGGAGAGGGGATACGCAGTATTTT

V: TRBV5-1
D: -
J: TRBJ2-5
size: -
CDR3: CASSLVSGIGKETQYF
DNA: TGCGCCAGCAGCTTGGTGTCAGGGATTGGTAAAGAGACCCAGTACTTC

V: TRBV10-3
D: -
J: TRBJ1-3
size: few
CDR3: CAISETGTRLASGNTIYF
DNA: TGTGCCATCAGTGAAACGGGGACACGTCTCGCCTCTGGAAACACCATATATTTT

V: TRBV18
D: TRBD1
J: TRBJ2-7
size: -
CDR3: CASSPDRNPSYEQYF
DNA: TGTGCCAGCTCACCGGACAGGAATCCCTCCTACGAGCAGTACTTC

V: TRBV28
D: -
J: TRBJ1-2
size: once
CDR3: CASSSSLWGVGYTF
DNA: TGTGCCAGCAGTTCATCGCTGTGGGGGGTCGGCTACACCTTC

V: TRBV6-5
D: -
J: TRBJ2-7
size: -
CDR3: CASSYSAVRRYEQYF
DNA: TGTGCCAGCAGTTACTCGGCAGTCCGAAGGTACGAGCAGTACTTC